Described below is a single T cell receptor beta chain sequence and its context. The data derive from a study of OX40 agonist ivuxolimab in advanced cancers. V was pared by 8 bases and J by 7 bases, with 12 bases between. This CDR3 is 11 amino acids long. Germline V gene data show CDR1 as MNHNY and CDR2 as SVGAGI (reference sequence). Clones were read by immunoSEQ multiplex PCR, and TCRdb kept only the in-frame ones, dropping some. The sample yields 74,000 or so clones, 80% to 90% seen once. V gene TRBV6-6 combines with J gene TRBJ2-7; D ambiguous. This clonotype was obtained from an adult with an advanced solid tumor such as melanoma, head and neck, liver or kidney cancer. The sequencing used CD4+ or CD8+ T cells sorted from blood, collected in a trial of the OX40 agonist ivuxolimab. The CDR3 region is CASGHIREQYF. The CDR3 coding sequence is TGTGCCAGCGGCCATATTCGGGAGCAGTACTTC.